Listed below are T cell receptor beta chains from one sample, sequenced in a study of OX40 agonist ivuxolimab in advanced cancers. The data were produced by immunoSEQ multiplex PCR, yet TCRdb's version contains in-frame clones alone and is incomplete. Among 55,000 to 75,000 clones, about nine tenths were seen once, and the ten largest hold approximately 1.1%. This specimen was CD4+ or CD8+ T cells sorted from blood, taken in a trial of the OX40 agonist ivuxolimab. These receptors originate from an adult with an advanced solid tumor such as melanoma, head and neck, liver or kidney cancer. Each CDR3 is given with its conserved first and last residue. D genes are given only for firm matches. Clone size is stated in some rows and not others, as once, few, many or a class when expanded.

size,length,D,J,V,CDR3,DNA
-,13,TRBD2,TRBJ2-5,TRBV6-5,CATGTSGRETQYF,TGTGCCACCGGGACTAGCGGGAGGGAGACCCAGTACTTC
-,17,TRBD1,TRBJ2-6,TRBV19,CASSFGQGRSGANVLTF,TGTGCCAGTAGTTTCGGACAGGGCCGCTCTGGGGCCAACGTCCTGACTTTC
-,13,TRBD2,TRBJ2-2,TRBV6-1,CASQREMGGELFF,TGTGCCAGCCAGCGGGAGATGGGCGGGGAGCTGTTTTTT
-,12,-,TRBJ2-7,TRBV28,CASSFSSYEQYF,TGTGCCAGCAGTTTTTCCTCCTACGAGCAGTACTTC
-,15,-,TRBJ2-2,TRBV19,CASRTLERNTGELFF,TGTGCCAGTAGGACCCTAGAGCGAAACACCGGGGAGCTGTTTTTT
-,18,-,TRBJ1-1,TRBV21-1,CASSKKYPRAPLNTEAFF,TGTGCCAGCAGCAAAAAGTATCCGAGGGCACCTCTCAACACTGAAGCTTTCTTT
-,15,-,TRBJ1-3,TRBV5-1,CASSEDGLPGNTIYF,TGCGCCAGCAGCGAGGACGGCTTACCTGGAAACACCATATATTTT
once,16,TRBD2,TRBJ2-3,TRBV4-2,CASSGPSGGSADTQYF,TGTGCCAGCAGCGGACCTAGCGGCGGGAGTGCAGATACGCAGTATTTT
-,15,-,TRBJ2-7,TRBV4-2,CASSQDVALENEQYF,TGTGCCAGCAGCCAAGATGTCGCACTAGAAAACGAGCAGTACTTC
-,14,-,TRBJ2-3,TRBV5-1,CASSSDSSQDTQYF,TGCGCCAGCAGCTCGGACAGCTCTCAGGATACGCAGTATTTT
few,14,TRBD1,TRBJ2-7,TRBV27,CASSPLDRGDEQYF,TGTGCCAGCAGTCCACTCGACAGGGGGGACGAGCAGTACTTC
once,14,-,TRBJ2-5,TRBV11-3,CASSLFGVQETQYF,TGTGCCAGCAGCTTATTCGGGGTCCAAGAGACCCAGTACTTC
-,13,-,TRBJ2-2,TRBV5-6,CASSRTVIGELFF,TGTGCCAGCAGCCGGACAGTTATCGGGGAGCTGTTTTTT
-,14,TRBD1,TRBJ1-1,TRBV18,CASSLYRDRIEAFF,TGTGCCAGCTCACTTTACCGGGACAGAATTGAAGCTTTCTTT
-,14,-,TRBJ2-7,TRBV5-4,CASSLAGATYEQYF,TGTGCCAGCAGCTTGGCGGGCGCTACTTACGAGCAGTACTTC
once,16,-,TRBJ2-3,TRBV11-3,CASSWDPGLSTDTQYF,TGTGCCAGCAGCTGGGATCCGGGACTTAGCACAGATACGCAGTATTTT
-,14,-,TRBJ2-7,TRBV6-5,CASSYGPPPYEQYF,TGTGCCAGCAGTTACGGGCCCCCACCATACGAGCAGTACTTC